One sample yielded the 27 T cell receptor beta chains listed below, sequenced in a study of blood T cell repertoires in COVID-19. Only in-frame clones appear in the TCRdb table, and some are missing; sequencing was by immunoSEQ multiplex PCR. In the table there are some 100,000 clones, about nine tenths of which are singletons. Sample: peripheral blood. The receptors stem from a human donor with active COVID-19. The donor label of this sample is uncertain.

The chain links TRBV9 to TRBJ2-1, with D possibly matching TRBD1 (6 bases). The V end was cut by 4 bases, the J end by 3 bases, with 14 bases between. Germline values: CDR1 SGDLS, CDR2 YYNGEE. The CDR3 is 15 amino acids. The CDR3 spells CASSPNRAVYNEQFF. Written as DNA, the CDR3 is TGTGCCAGCAGCCCCAACAGGGCTGTCTACAATGAGCAGTTCTTC. Complete variable domain (other parts from reference TRBV9 and TRBJ2-1): DSGVTQTPKHLITATGQRVTLRCSPRSGDLSVYWYQQSLDQGLQFLIQYYNGEERAKGNILERFSAQQFPDLHSELNLSSLELGDSALYFCASSPNRAVYNEQFFGPGTRLTVL.

This chain links TRBV27 with TRBJ1-2, with TRBD1 matching over 11 bases. The length of the CDR3 is 16 residues. The germline gives CDR1 MNHEY, CDR2 SMNVEV (reference sequence). The V and J ends lost 0 bases and 5 bases, in that order; junction bases with no gene match: 5. The CDR3 loop reads CASSLSGGQGAYGYTF. As DNA, the CDR3 is TGTGCCAGCAGTTTATCGGGAGGACAGGGGGCTTATGGCTACACCTTC.

In its sample, this clone was seen once. The chain employs TRBV25-1 and TRBJ1-2; possible D gene TRBD1, 5 bases. CDR1 and CDR2 (germline): MGHDK, SYGVNS. Trimming took 5 bases from V and 1 from J, leaving 14 bases between them. This CDR3 comprises 15 residues. CDR3 bases: TGTGCCAGCAGTAAACCGGGACTCAGTAACTATGGCTACACCTTC. It encodes CASSKPGLSNYGYTF.

The chain couples TRBV5-4 to TRBJ1-3; D might be TRBD1 (6 bases). Germline V lookup: CDR1 SGHNT, CDR2 YYREEE (reference sequence). V was trimmed by 3 bases and J by 0 bases, leaving 16 bases between them. The CDR3 consists of 17 residues. CDR3 sequence: CASSSGQGRLSGNTIYF. The CDR3, as DNA: TGTGCCAGCAGCTCGGGACAAGGACGTCTCTCTGGAAACACCATATATTTT.

The CDR3 protein is CASNSPGRTDTQYF. The DNA for the CDR3 is TGTGCCAGCAACTCCCCCGGCAGGACAGATACGCAGTATTTT. This chain uses TRBV28 with TRBJ2-3, with D unclear. V dropped 7 bases and J dropped 3 bases, with 14 bases sitting between them. The V gene's germline CDR1 is MDHEN and CDR2 SYDVKM. This CDR3 region has 14 residues.

The rearrangement uses TRBV5-1 and TRBJ2-1; 8 nucleotides match TRBD2. The CDR3 length is 16 residues. CDR1 is SGHRS, CDR2 YFSETQ, per germline. V trimming: 3 bases; J trimming: 4 bases; junction bases outside the gene matches: 9. CDR3 bases: TGCGCCAGCAGCTATGGCCTAGCGGGTGAATACAATGAGCAGTTCTTC. The encoded protein is CASSYGLAGEYNEQFF.

The chain employs TRBV2 and TRBJ1-5, with D tentatively TRBD1 (6 bases). The CDR3 is made up of 13 amino acids. Trimming stripped 7 bases from V and 3 bases from J, with 10 bases between. CDR1 is SNHLY, CDR2 FYNNEI, per germline. CDR3 nucleotides: TGTGCCAGCAAGGGACAATCCAATCAGCCCCAGCATTTT. This translates into CASKGQSNQPQHF.

The chain carries TRBV4-1 and TRBJ1-2, with D possibly matching TRBD1 (6 bases). Germline values: CDR1 MGHRA, CDR2 YSYEKL. V lost 0 bases to trimming and J lost 5 bases, with 13 bases between them. The CDR3 spans 15 residues. CDR3 residues: CASSQEAGEGYGYTF. In DNA form, the CDR3 reads TGCGCCAGCAGCCAAGAGGCAGGGGAGGGATATGGCTACACCTTC.

The rearrangement uses TRBV6-5 and TRBJ1-1; 7 bases are shared with TRBD1. Trimming took 7 bases from V and 5 from J; bases not matched to a gene: 10. This CDR3 is built from 14 residues. CDR1 is MNHEY and CDR2 is SVGAGI in the germline V gene. The CDR3 DNA follows: TGTGCCAGCACGCTCCAGGGGGGTTATACTGAAGCTTTCTTT. Translating it yields CASTLQGGYTEAFF.

CDR3 in DNA: TGTGCCAGCAGCCCCGATCAAGTGGCAGGGGCTATCAATGAGCAGTTCTTC. Protein product: CASSPDQVAGAINEQFF. The gene calls are TRBV27 and TRBJ2-1, with D tentatively TRBD1 (6 bases). The CDR3 is made up of 17 amino acids. Germline V lookup: CDR1 MNHEY, CDR2 SMNVEV (reference sequence). Trimming left V 6 bases short and J 6 bases short, with 24 bases between.

The sample holds one count of this clone. The V and J genes are TRBV28 and TRBJ2-7, with 8 positions matching TRBD1. Germline V gene data show CDR1 as MDHEN and CDR2 as SYDVKM. V was pared by 6 bases and J by 0 bases, with 10 bases of the junction left unmatched. The CDR3 length is 16 residues. DNA of the CDR3: TGTGCCAGCAGCACCACCGGGACAGGTCACTCCTACGAGCAGTACTTC. Translating gives CASSTTGTGHSYEQYF.

This clone has only one observation. The CDR3 sequence: CASSFMPPGLAGPGGEQFF. For the CDR3, the DNA is TGTGCCAGCAGTTTTATGCCTCCGGGACTAGCGGGGCCCGGGGGTGAGCAGTTCTTC. The rearrangement joins TRBV28 to TRBJ2-1; 13 bases line up with TRBD2. The CDR3 has 19 residues. J lost 9 bases, V lost 3 bases, and 17 bases had no gene match. The germline CDR1 and CDR2 sequences are MDHEN and SYDVKM.

The rearrangement uses TRBV6-6 and TRBJ1-1, with a weak D call TRBD1 (6 bases). Germline V gene lookup returns CDR1 MNHNY and CDR2 SVGAGI (reference sequence). The CDR3 contains 16 residues. Trimming stripped 6 bases from V and 4 bases from J, with 21 bases between. DNA for the CDR3: TGTGCCAGCAGACGCCAGGGGCGAGCGAAGGGCACTGAAGCTTTCTTT. Its translation: CASRRQGRAKGTEAFF.

The chain has TRBV5-1 and TRBJ2-7; D is unclear. The germline gives CDR1 SGHRS, CDR2 YFSETQ. Trimming took off 6 bases at V and 5 bases at J, with 9 bases between the two ends. The CDR3 is made up of 11 amino acids. The CDR3: CASTLLHEQYF. DNA of the CDR3: TGCGCCAGCACCCTACTCCACGAGCAGTACTTC.

The genes are TRBV18 and TRBJ2-1, with 9 bases aligning to TRBD2. V dropped 5 bases and J dropped 5; count of bases not matched to a gene: 7. This CDR3 spans 15 amino acids. CDR1 and CDR2 from the germline V gene are KGHSH and LQKENI. The CDR3 protein is CASSSLAGENNEQFF. The CDR3 DNA is TGTGCCAGCTCATCCTTAGCGGGGGAGAACAATGAGCAGTTCTTC.

The V call is TRBV19, the J call TRBJ2-5, with D maybe TRBD2 (7 bases). V lost 5 bases, J lost 0 bases, and 16 bases lay in between. The CDR3 has 16 amino acids. Per the germline V gene, CDR1 is LNHDA and CDR2 is SQIVND (reference sequence). The CDR3 nucleotides are TGTGCCAGTAGTCCCTTCGGCGGGGGCTACCAAGAGACCCAGTACTTC. Translating gives CASSPFGGGYQETQYF.

The rearrangement joins TRBV27 to TRBJ1-1; D might be TRBD1 (5 bases). V was cut by 2 bases and J by 4 bases, with 17 bases left in between. The CDR3 is made up of 16 amino acids. CDR1 and CDR2 from the germline V gene are MNHEY and SMNVEV (reference sequence). As DNA, the CDR3 is TGTGCCAGCAGTTTACGTACGGGACTGGTTCCCACTGAAGCTTTCTTT. Its protein product is CASSLRTGLVPTEAFF.

The chain combines TRBV3-1 (or the pseudogene TRBV3-2) with TRBJ2-7; D not certain. This CDR3 has 15 amino acids. The germline V gene encodes CDR1 LGHDT and CDR2 YNNKEL (reference sequence). V lost 1 base, J lost 7 bases, and 17 bases lay in between. Here the CDR3 DNA reads TGTGCCAGCAGCCAAGGACTGGCCTGGGTACGAGAGCAGTACTTC. This translates into CASSQGLAWVREQYF.

The chain recombines TRBV4-1 with TRBJ2-7, with 8 bases matching TRBD1. Germline V gene sequence: CDR1 MGHRA, CDR2 YSYEKL. J was trimmed by 2 bases and V by 1 base; bases with no gene match: 10. The CDR3 is made up of 17 amino acids. The CDR3 protein is CASSQGQGAVLTYEQYF. The CDR3 DNA sequence: TGCGCCAGCAGCCAAGGGCAGGGGGCCGTCCTCACCTACGAGCAGTACTTC.

The V call is TRBV2, the J call TRBJ1-2; D is perhaps TRBD1 (5 bases). The CDR3 contains 13 residues. Germline CDR1 SNHLY, CDR2 FYNNEI. The ends were cut back, 8 bases at V and 4 bases at J, with 14 bases in the middle. The chain's CDR3 is CASDRPNPYGYTF. CDR3 nucleotides: TGTGCCAGCGACAGACCAAACCCCTATGGCTACACCTTC.

The chain joins TRBV4-3 to TRBJ2-1; D gene uncertain. The germline CDR1 and CDR2 sequences are LGHNA and YSLEER. V was trimmed by 0 bases and J by 2 bases, leaving 8 bases between them. The CDR3 sequence is 15 residues long. CDR3 sequence reads: CASSQDEQPYNEQFF. The CDR3 coding sequence is TGCGCCAGCAGCCAAGATGAACAGCCCTACAATGAGCAGTTCTTC.

Only one count was recorded for this clone. The chain couples TRBV6-5 to TRBJ2-5; D is perhaps TRBD2 (5 bases). V was cut by 6 bases and J by 5 bases, with 16 bases left in between. The CDR3 totals 14 residues. The germline V gene has CDR1 MNHEY and CDR2 SVGAGI. Here the CDR3 reads CASRHGNLPETQYF. CDR3 nucleotides: TGTGCCAGCAGACACGGGAACTTACCCGAGACCCAGTACTTC.

DNA for the CDR3: TGCGCCAGCAGCCAAGCTCAGGGTTTTAGTGAAGCTTTCTTT. Amino acids: CASSQAQGFSEAFF. J is TRBJ1-1 and V is TRBV4-1, with a tentative D call TRBD1 (5 bases). Trimming stripped 1 base from V and 7 bases from J, with 13 bases between. Germline V gives CDR1 MGHRA, CDR2 YSYEKL. The CDR3 totals 14 residues.

The chain combines TRBV12-3 or TRBV12-4 with TRBJ1-2; a possible D gene is TRBD1 (5 bases). The CDR3 has 12 residues. V gave up 5 bases and J gave up 5 bases, with 9 bases separating them. The CDR3 here is CASSLPGYGYTF. CDR3 bases: TGTGCCAGCAGTCTTCCAGGGTATGGCTACACCTTC.

The chain carries TRBV24-1 and TRBJ2-3; no reliable D call. The CDR3 length is 15 residues. Germline loops: CDR1 KGHDR, CDR2 SFDVKD. V lost 5 bases and J 3 bases, leaving 14 bases between the germline ends. CDR3: CATSVSGFDTDTQYF. For the CDR3, the DNA is TGTGCCACCAGTGTATCCGGGTTCGATACAGATACGCAGTATTTT.

The CDR3 protein is CASSPGQFYGYTF. CDR3 nucleotide sequence: TGTGCCAGCAGCCCCGGACAGTTTTATGGCTACACCTTC. The rearrangement links TRBV12-3 or TRBV12-4 to TRBJ1-2, with TRBD1 as a possible D gene (6 bases). The CDR3 sequence is 13 residues long. V lost 6 bases and J lost 5, with 13 bases in between.

This chain links TRBV23-1 with TRBJ1-2; 9 nucleotides agree with TRBD1. TRBV23-1 is treated as an ORF (open reading frame) with a function not yet certain. V gave up 6 bases and J gave up 9 bases; unmatched junction bases: 8. This CDR3 has 13 residues. The CDR3 nucleotides read TGCGCCAGCAGATACAGGGGGCGCGGGAGCTACACCTTC. Amino acid sequence: CASRYRGRGSYTF.